This T cell receptor (beta chain) was documented in a study of low-dose radiotherapy and immunotherapy resistance in tumors (dated by TCRdb to the early 2020s). Some background on the complete study: Cohort 1 received 0.5 Gy per fraction every 2 weeks, with a prescribed total PTV dose of 6.5 Gy. Patients in Cohort 2 were given 1 Gy per fraction every two weeks, for a total of 13 Gy across 26 weeks. Patients were given nivolumab as a 240 mg flat dose every two weeks and ipilimumab at 1 mg/kg every six weeks, with both drugs delivered intravenously. Cyclophosphamide 200 mg/m2 was administered intravenously every two weeks, one day before each radiation and immunotherapy administration. Aspirin 300 mg was taken orally once daily by patients for four cycles, starting on cycle 1 day 1. Trial participants were not randomized into treatment groups. The translational analysis covered eight patients: three from the first dose cohort and the first five from the second dose cohort.

On this clonotype: Its antigen is currently not known. No base-level quality is on record; no much larger clone is a single base apart.

Superscript III and a set of TRAV- and TRBV-specific primers were used to synthesize first-strand cDNA, so that both TCRalpha and TCRbeta chains were covered. A roughly 20-cycle PCR with Phusion amplified the TCRs, pairing a constant-region primer with the adapter that was attached to the V primers. Amplification of the isolated mRNA was done with the MessageAmp II aRNA Amplification Kit, which involved a roughly 15-hour in vitro transcription at 37 degrees C. The Dynabeads mRNA DIRECT Purification Kit was used to isolate the mRNA for TCR sequencing. Indexed Illumina adapters were added in a second Phusion PCR of roughly 25 cycles, after which AMPure XP beads were used to purify the products. The published analysis was carried out like this. Custom Perl scripts pooled TCR sequences encoding the same protein, removed out-of-frame sequences and computed each clonotype's abundance. The analysis excluded TCR sequences that were supported by just one read. Repertoire metrics included Shannon entropy, Gini index, clonality, richness, and frequency of TCRs shared between repertoires. The public reads were quality trimmed at Q25 with fastp and then assembled into clones with MiXCR by TCRdb, keeping productive beta chains. Rows are combined by CDR3 protein, so each entry shows the most common genes and DNA. The V and J calls and clone size come from TCRdb's table, not from the authors' own analysis. The table for this sample lists 15,000 to 20,000 distinct CDR3 sequences; less than 85% of them were counted only once. Clones ranked in the top ten supply approximately 10% of the sample.

Donors were enrolled in RACIN, a single-arm phase I dose-escalation trial in which nivolumab, ipilimumab, aspirin, low-dose cyclophosphamide and low-dose radiotherapy were combined. Patients with advanced, TIL-negative solid tumors were considered eligible. From cysteine to phenylalanine, the CDR3 is 11 amino acids long. Just CDR3 DNA is preserved here, 33 bases in frame from base 1. V is pruned by 8 bases and J by 3 bases, leaving 1 base of the junction without a gene match. CDR1 MNHEY and CDR2 SVGEGT are derived from the germline V gene. The receptor comes from a human donor with advanced metastatic prostate, ovarian, gallbladder or colorectal cancer (not recorded which). This table probably holds off-target reads from a library built for another chain. The V and J genes are TRBV6-2 or TRBV6-3 and TRBJ2-7; 7 middle bases align to TRBD2. The CDR3 region: CASGGSYEQYF. The DNA is as follows: TGTGCCAGCGGCGGGAGCTACGAGCAGTACTTC.